The clone carrying this T cell receptor beta chain showed up just a few times. The target antigen is unknown. The V segment lost 6 bases and the J segment 5 bases; nucleotides outside the gene matches: 4. This CDR3 is 14 amino acids long. Semi-nested PCR with Nested Universal Primer A followed constant-region reverse priming of full-length variable regions. TCRdb re-analysed the 5' RACE reads in MiXCR, keeping a single row per CDR3 protein. The sample has tens of thousands of distinct CDR3 sequences, about 24% seen once. Naive CD4+ T cells were purified with Tregs depleted by CD25. Study conclusions and caveats: In terms of TCR gene usage, tumor memory CD4+ T cells clustered together with blood and lymph node memory CD4+ cells, as well as with lymph node naive CD4+ cells.

Source material: tumor-infiltrating naive CD4+ T cells sorted from the breast tumor. The subset here: naive CD4+ T cells, CD4+CD45RA+CD25-. The origin of this receptor is a female donor with breast cancer. The chain links TRBV12-3 or TRBV12-4 to TRBJ1-4; 9 bases line up with TRBD1. The CDR3 protein is CASSDRGSNEKLFF. CDR3 in DNA: TGTGCCAGCAGCGACAGGGGGTCGAATGAAAAACTGTTTTTT.